These T cell receptor beta chains were read from a single sample in a study of blood T cell repertoires in COVID-19. Profiled with immunoSEQ multiplex PCR; TCRdb holds only in-frame clones, not every one. The repertoire holds about 170,000 clones, with approximately 86% as singletons. The specimen was peripheral blood. These receptors were obtained from a man between 60 and 75 years old with COVID-19, enrolled during active disease. The CDR3 runs from the conserved cysteine through the conserved F or W. Clone size is stated in some rows and not others, as once, few, many or a class when expanded.

clone_size,j_call,v_call,cdr3_aa
once,TRBJ2-1,TRBV9,CASSVVAAVDSSYNEQFF
NA,TRBJ2-5,TRBV4-3,CASSQDYRDRGRETQYF
NA,TRBJ2-1,TRBV6-5,CASSYTGPGGKVQFF
once,TRBJ2-3,TRBV29-1,CSVRLNTDTQYF
NA,TRBJ1-5,TRBV5-6,CASSPRGLGNQPQHF
NA,TRBJ1-5,TRBV10-2,CASSESRGRGPQHF
NA,TRBJ1-1,TRBV6-5,CASSPNRGLEAFF
NA,TRBJ2-1,TRBV11-2,CASSLYVAGHEQFF
NA,TRBJ2-7,TRBV30,CASGQSGEQYF
NA,TRBJ1-1,TRBV27,CASSVLRANTEAFF
NA,TRBJ1-1,TRBV20-1,CSARDQAVAFF
NA,TRBJ2-5,TRBV5-1,CASSLVHFGDKETQYF
NA,TRBJ1-5,TRBV19,CASSTNQPQHF
NA,TRBJ2-5,TRBV27,CASSLRKDSTGSETQYF
NA,TRBJ1-1,TRBV5-4,CASSPGVRIRNTEAFF
NA,TRBJ1-6,TRBV6-5,CASILGRTVNSPLHF
NA,TRBJ2-3,TRBV5-8,CASSLTSGSEPTDTQYF
NA,TRBJ2-1,TRBV28,CASSFLGTSGGGYNEQFF
NA,TRBJ1-5,TRBV4-1,CASSQAAGRVDQPQHF
NA,TRBJ2-3,TRBV5-1,CASRRNGGPTSTDTQYF
NA,TRBJ2-3,TRBV9,CASSPVAVGGTDTQYF
NA,TRBJ2-5,TRBV19,CASGQGVKETQYF
NA,TRBJ1-2,TRBV4-2,CASSHIIGRDRGINYGYTF
NA,TRBJ1-2,TRBV6-5,CASSYAQFSNYYGYTF
once,TRBJ1-5,TRBV2,CASSGQADQPQHF
NA,TRBJ2-7,TRBV7-2,CASSIGLAGGTEQYF
NA,TRBJ2-4,TRBV7-2,CASSLSPGVGNIQYF
NA,TRBJ1-3,TRBV7-2,CASSDSGNSGNTIYF
NA,TRBJ2-4,TRBV29-1,CSVEASGGIQYF
NA,TRBJ2-5,TRBV6-1,CASSEALASGQETQYF